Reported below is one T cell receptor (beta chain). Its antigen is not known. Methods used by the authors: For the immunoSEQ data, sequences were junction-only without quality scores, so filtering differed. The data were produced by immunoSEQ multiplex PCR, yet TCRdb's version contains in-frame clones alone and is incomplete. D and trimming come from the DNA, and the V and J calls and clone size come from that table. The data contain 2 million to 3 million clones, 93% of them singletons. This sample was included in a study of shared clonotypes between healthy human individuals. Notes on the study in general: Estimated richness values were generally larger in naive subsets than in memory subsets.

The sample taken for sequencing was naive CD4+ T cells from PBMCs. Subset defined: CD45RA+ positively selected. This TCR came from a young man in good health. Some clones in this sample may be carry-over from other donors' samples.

The CDR3 loop is CATRVRGDEQFF. In DNA form, the CDR3 reads TGTGCTACAAGGGTGCGGGGCGATGAGCAGTTCTTC. The chain joins TRBV28 to TRBJ2-1; D possibly corresponds to TRBD2 (6 bases). The germline V gene encodes CDR1 MDHEN and CDR2 SYDVKM. The CDR3 spans 12 residues.